The 27 T cell receptor beta chains below come from one sample, sequenced in a study of chemoradiotherapy in HPV16-positive cancers. Sequencing was performed with immunoSEQ multiplex PCR; in TCRdb, only in-frame clones are kept and a portion is missing. The sample consists of tens of thousands of clones, about nine tenths of them appearing once. The sample in question was blood, obtained from a patient who underwent chemoradiotherapy. The receptors here all came from a human donor with HPV-associated anogenital cancer.

This clone came up a few times. The chain recombines TRBV11-2 with TRBJ1-2, with a weak D call TRBD1 (5 bases). CDR3 length: 14 residues. V shed 2 bases and J shed 4 bases, with 11 bases lying between them. Germline V lookup: CDR1 SGHAT, CDR2 FQNNGV. CDR3 DNA sequence: TGTGCCAGCAGCTTATTCCCAGGGTCCTATGGCTACACCTTC. As protein: CASSLFPGSYGYTF.

The V gene is TRBV7-8, the J gene TRBJ1-1, with D possibly TRBD1 on 5 matching bases. This CDR3 spans 17 amino acids. The germline V gene encodes CDR1 SGHVS and CDR2 FQNEAQ. V gave up 5 bases and J gave up 4 bases, with 23 bases separating them. CDR3 sequence reads: CASSTNPTGLGTTEAFF. The DNA for the CDR3 is TGTGCCAGCAGCACAAACCCGACGGGGCTAGGGACCACTGAAGCTTTCTTT.

This chain joins TRBV9 and TRBJ1-2, with 11 bases matching TRBD1. Germline V lookup: CDR1 SGDLS, CDR2 YYNGEE. J was trimmed by 7 bases and V by 3 bases; bases with no gene match: 5. The CDR3 covers 14 residues. DNA for the CDR3: TGTGCCAGCAGCGGGATAGGGACAGGGGGTGGCTACACCTTC. It yields the protein CASSGIGTGGGYTF.

The chain has TRBV27 and TRBJ1-2, with 9 bases fitting TRBD1. Germline CDR1 MNHEY, CDR2 SMNVEV (reference sequence). J was trimmed by 8 bases and V by 0 bases; bases with no gene match: 7. The CDR3 has 15 residues. Here the CDR3 DNA reads TGTGCCAGCAGTTTATCAGGACAGGGGATAAGGGGCTACACCTTC. This translates into CASSLSGQGIRGYTF.

This chain connects TRBV5-4 to TRBJ2-2; no clear D gene. In germline, CDR1 is SGHNT, CDR2 YYREEE (reference sequence). Deletions cut 4 bases from V and 8 bases from J, with 12 bases between. CDR3 length equals 13 residues. Written as DNA, the CDR3 is TGTGCCAGCAGCCAAACGGCTTTTGGGGAGCTGTTTTTT. Its protein is CASSQTAFGELFF.

The chain joins TRBV7-9 to TRBJ1-2; D may be TRBD1 (5 bases). CDR1 is SEHNR and CDR2 is FQNEAQ in the germline V gene (reference sequence). Deletions cut 1 base from V and 8 bases from J, with 23 bases between. There are 17 residues in the CDR3. The CDR3 DNA reads as TGTGCCAGCAGCTTAGGGGTACTGGGGGGAGAATCGGGCGGCTACACCTTC. This translates into CASSLGVLGGESGGYTF.

The chain uses TRBV5-8 and TRBJ1-1; 7 bases align to TRBD1. The CDR3 spans 15 residues. V lost 1 base, J lost 7 bases, and 10 bases stayed unmatched. In germline, CDR1 is SGHTS, CDR2 YDEGEE. The CDR3 protein is CASSLRNRGTHEAFF. The CDR3 nucleotides read TGTGCCAGCAGCTTGAGAAACAGGGGTACCCATGAAGCTTTCTTT.

As DNA, the CDR3 is TGTGCCAGCAGCTTGGAGGGAAGCCCTTATAATTCACCCCTCCACTTT. Translated: CASSLEGSPYNSPLHF. This rearrangement joins TRBV5-6 to TRBJ1-6; D remains unclear. The CDR3 is made up of 16 amino acids. Germline V gives CDR1 SGHDT, CDR2 YYEEEE. The V and J ends lost 0 bases and 4 bases respectively, with 11 bases between them.

The genes are TRBV7-3 and TRBJ2-1; possibly TRBD1 for D (6 bases). Trimming took off 5 bases at V and 5 bases at J, with 7 bases between the two ends. The CDR3 length is 12 residues. Germline assignment: CDR1 SGHTA and CDR2 FQGTGA. DNA of the CDR3: TGTGCCAGCAGCGGGGACAACAATGAGCAGTTCTTC. As protein: CASSGDNNEQFF.

The V gene is TRBV7-2, the J gene TRBJ2-3; D is unclear. Germline V gene lookup returns CDR1 SGHTA and CDR2 FQGNSA. The V end lost 8 bases, the J end lost 1 base, and 13 bases lay between the germline ends. The CDR3 contains 14 residues. In nucleotides, the CDR3 is TGTGCCAGCGAATACCGTAAGGGCACAGATACGCAGTATTTT. Protein sequence: CASEYRKGTDTQYF.

The chain links TRBV2 to TRBJ1-6; D gene unclear. The V gene's germline CDR1 is SNHLY and CDR2 FYNNEI. CDR3 length: 15 residues. Trimming left V 8 bases short and J 9 bases short, with 20 bases between. In DNA form, the CDR3 reads TGTGCCAGCCGAAACGCCGGGATCGGAAGTTCACCCCTCCACTTT. Its protein is CASRNAGIGSSPLHF.

The chain combines TRBV7-3 with TRBJ2-2, with D unresolved. The CDR3 covers 13 residues. Trimming removed 5 bases at V and 1 base at J, with 5 bases between. Germline CDR1 reads SGHTA; CDR2 reads FQGTGA. Here the CDR3 reads CASSPQNTGELFF. The CDR3 coding sequence is TGTGCCAGCAGCCCACAGAACACCGGGGAGCTGTTTTTT.

The J gene is TRBJ1-6, the V gene TRBV27; 7 bases line up with TRBD1. Trimming removed 6 bases from V and 8 bases from J; junction bases left unmatched: 7. The CDR3 runs to 14 residues. CDR1 and CDR2 (germline): MNHEY, SMNVEV (reference sequence). In DNA, the CDR3 is TGTGCCAGCAGGATGACAGGGAACGATTCACCCCTCCACTTT. Its protein is CASRMTGNDSPLHF.

This clone was counted only a few times. This chain joins TRBV7-9 and TRBJ2-7; 7 bases match TRBD1. V shed 5 bases and J 6 bases; nucleotides not matched to a gene: 10. CDR1 and CDR2 (germline): SEHNR, FQNEAQ (reference sequence). This CDR3 contains 14 residues. CDR3 nucleotides: TGTGCCAGCAGCCGAGAGGGGGCCAGGAGCGAGCAGTACTTC. Its protein product is CASSREGARSEQYF.

This chain joins TRBV13 and TRBJ1-4; 9 positions match TRBD1. Trimming cost V 10 bases and J 10 bases; bases outside gene matches: 10. From germline, CDR1 is PRHDT and CDR2 FYEKMQ (reference sequence). The CDR3 runs 13 residues. The CDR3 here is CATRGDRERKLFF. CDR3 nucleotides: TGTGCCACCAGGGGGGACAGGGAGCGAAAACTGTTTTTT.

This clone was counted between two and nine times. This chain links TRBV18 with TRBJ2-2, with unresolved D. The V end lost 2 bases, the J end lost 0 bases, and 10 bases lay between the germline ends. The CDR3 runs 16 residues. CDR1 is KGHSH and CDR2 is LQKENI in the germline V gene. CDR3 coding DNA: TGTGCCAGCTCACCAATTAGAACAGCGAACACCGGGGAGCTGTTTTTT. It is translated as CASSPIRTANTGELFF.

The chain is built from TRBV10-2 and TRBJ2-1; D ambiguous. The CDR3 consists of 13 residues. Between the trimmed V and J ends, which lost 3 bases and 4 bases, there was a span of 7 bases. Germline CDR1 is WSHSY and CDR2 is SAAADI. The CDR3 reads CASSDWRYNEQFF. CDR3 bases: TGCGCCAGCAGTGACTGGCGGTACAATGAGCAGTTCTTC.

Comments on this clone: This same CDR3 is encoded by further DNA sequences in the sample. The rearrangement links TRBV5-1 to TRBJ2-4, with 7 bases identical to TRBD2. J gave up 16 bases and V 4 bases, and 11 bases lay outside the gene matches. The CDR3 runs to 12 residues. Germline CDR1 and CDR2: SGHRS and YFSETQ. The CDR3 region has the DNA TGCGCCAGCAGCCCGGAAAGCGGGGAGAATTACTTC. The encoded protein is CASSPESGENYF. Using reference TRBV5-1 and TRBJ2-4 for the parts outside the CDR3, the full variable domain is KAGVTQTPRYLIKTRGQQVTLSCSPISGHRSVSWYQQTPGQGLQFLFEYFSETQRNKGNFPGRFSGRQFSNSRSEMNVSTLELGDSALYLCASSPESGENYFGAGTRLSVL.

In its sample, this clone was seen once. The chain is built from TRBV29-1 and TRBJ1-2; D remains ambiguous. With 5 bases removed from V and 3 bases from J, the gap between germline ends came to 16 bases. CDR1 SQVTM and CDR2 ANQGSEA come from the germline V gene. The length of the CDR3 is 14 residues. The CDR3 nucleotides read TGCAGCGTTATAGCCGGGAGGACTGACTATGGCTACACCTTC. Translation gives CSVIAGRTDYGYTF.

The chain links TRBV27 to TRBJ2-1; D is ambiguous. Trimming pared 3 bases from V and 4 bases from J, leaving 13 bases between. Per germline, CDR1 MNHEY and CDR2 SMNVEV (reference sequence). CDR3 size: 15 residues. The CDR3 coding sequence is TGTGCCAGCAGTTTTGAGTTTGGGAATTACAATGAGCAGTTCTTC. Its protein is CASSFEFGNYNEQFF.

Worth noting for this clone: Germline is not matched at one junction end, which may reflect a read error. V gene TRBV15 combines with J gene TRBJ1-2; D is ambiguous. Per the germline V gene, CDR1 is LNHNV and CDR2 is YYDKDF (reference sequence). The CDR3 is made up of 15 amino acids. The CDR3 reads CAASLDTLANYGYTF. In DNA form, the CDR3 reads TGTGCCGCCAGCCTAGACACACTAGCTAACTATGGCTACACCTTC. The variable domain in full, completed from reference TRBV15 and TRBJ1-2, reads DAMVIQNPRYQVTQFGKPVTLSCSQTLNHNVMYWYQQKSSQAPKLLFHYYDKDFNNEADTPDNFQSRRPNTSFCFLDIRSPGLGDTAMYLCAASLDTLANYGYTFGSGTRLTVV.

The genes are TRBV19 and TRBJ2-1, with TRBD2 matching 9 bases. Germline-derived CDR1 and CDR2 are LNHDA and SQIVND (reference sequence). Trimming cost V 3 bases and J 5 bases; bases outside gene matches: 20. This CDR3 spans 20 amino acids. The DNA of the CDR3 is TGTGCCAGTAGTATTTCCCTTTTGGCGGGAGGGAACCTAGCTAACAATGAGCAGTTCTTC. Its protein is CASSISLLAGGNLANNEQFF.

The chain employs TRBV10-1 and TRBJ2-1; 10 bases fit TRBD2. V lost 3 bases to trimming and J lost 7 bases; unmatched junction nucleotides: 6. Germline loops: CDR1 WNHNN, CDR2 SYGVQD (reference sequence). The CDR3 runs 15 residues. The CDR3 nucleotides read TGCGCCAGCAGTGATGGGCTAGCGGGAGTTAATGAGCAGTTCTTC. Its protein product is CASSDGLAGVNEQFF.

The rearrangement links TRBV5-1 to TRBJ2-7, with TRBD1 identical over 9 bases. Germline CDR1 and CDR2: SGHRS and YFSETQ. Losses at the gene ends were 0 bases for V and 6 bases for J; bases not matched to a gene: 7. The CDR3 has 15 residues. The CDR3 here is CASSLDGDRVFEQYF. CDR3 DNA sequence: TGCGCCAGCAGCTTGGATGGGGACAGGGTTTTCGAGCAGTACTTC. Full variable domain (rest looked up from reference TRBV5-1 and TRBJ2-7): KAGVTQTPRYLIKTRGQQVTLSCSPISGHRSVSWYQQTPGQGLQFLFEYFSETQRNKGNFPGRFSGRQFSNSRSEMNVSTLELGDSALYLCASSLDGDRVFEQYFGPGTRLTVT.

Only one count was recorded for this clone. V gene TRBV15 combines with J gene TRBJ1-4; D ambiguous. Germline CDR1 LNHNV, CDR2 YYDKDF (reference sequence). The V end lost 1 base, the J end lost 5 bases, and 8 bases lay between the germline ends. The CDR3 extends over 14 amino acids. Written as DNA, the CDR3 is TGTGCCACCAGCAGAGTGGGGTCCAATGAAAAACTGTTTTTT. Translating it yields CATSRVGSNEKLFF.

This sequence joins TRBV19 and TRBJ2-6, with 8 bases matching TRBD1. The trim removed 8 bases at V and 7 bases at J, leaving 7 bases unmatched. CDR3 size: 14 residues. CDR1 LNHDA and CDR2 SQIVND come from the germline V gene (reference sequence). The CDR3 sequence: CASLSQGAANVLTF. CDR3 sequence (DNA): TGTGCCAGTTTGAGTCAGGGGGCCGCCAACGTCCTGACTTTC.

The CDR3 region is CASSARDRPGYTF. The CDR3, as DNA: TGTGCCAGCAGTGCCCGAGACAGGCCAGGCTACACCTTC. This chain connects TRBV6-5 to TRBJ1-2, with D maybe TRBD1 (6 bases). The CDR3 consists of 13 residues. Trimming took off 5 bases at V and 8 bases at J, with 15 bases between the two ends. Germline loops: CDR1 MNHEY, CDR2 SVGAGI.